What follows are 27 T cell receptor beta chains derived from one specimen sequenced in a study of cytomegalovirus exposure and HLA in healthy donors. Measured with immunoSEQ multiplex PCR; TCRdb has only the in-frame clones, and not every one. The profile shows 35,000 to 50,000 clones, 80% to 95% of them singletons. Sequenced sample: PBMCs. These receptor sequences come from a woman younger than 35 in good health and CMV-seronegative.

This chain uses TRBV4-1 with TRBJ2-7; 11 bases line up with TRBD1. In germline, CDR1 is MGHRA, CDR2 YSYEKL. CDR3 length: 15 amino acids. V gave up 2 bases and J gave up 3 bases; unmatched junction bases: 3. The CDR3 loop reads CASSQKGTGGYEQYF. The CDR3, as DNA: TGCGCCAGCAGCCAAAAGGGGACAGGGGGCTACGAGCAGTACTTC.

This chain links TRBV9 with TRBJ2-2; 10 nucleotides align to TRBD2. Germline CDR1 SGDLS, CDR2 YYNGEE. Germline trimming cut 4 bases from V and 7 bases from J; bases unmatched to any gene: 16. This CDR3 region has 18 residues. The DNA for the CDR3 is TGTGCCAGCAGCCCTCAAGGGGGGCTAGCGGGAGCGAGCGGGGAGCTGTTTTTT. Residues: CASSPQGGLAGASGELFF.

This chain links TRBV28 with TRBJ2-7, with 7 positions matching TRBD1. This CDR3 has 15 amino acids. The germline V gene has CDR1 MDHEN and CDR2 SYDVKM. Losses at the gene ends were 5 bases for V and 4 bases for J; bases not matched to a gene: 11. CDR3 sequence reads: CASSEHRGKGYEQYF. The CDR3 DNA follows: TGTGCCAGCAGTGAGCACAGGGGAAAGGGGTACGAGCAGTACTTC. Filled out from reference TRBV28 and TRBJ2-7, the complete variable domain reads DVKVTQSSRYLVKRTGEKVFLECVQDMDHENMFWYRQDPGLGLRLIYFSYDVKMKEKGDIPEGYSVSREKKERFSLILESASTNQTSMYLCASSEHRGKGYEQYFGPGTRLTVT.

The chain links TRBV11-3 to TRBJ2-1; TRBD2 might be the D (7 bases). Germline values: CDR1 SGHNT, CDR2 YENEEA. This CDR3 has 18 amino acids. Trimming stripped 5 bases from V and 3 bases from J, with 23 bases between. Written as DNA, the CDR3 is TGTGCCAGCAGCCCGGGGGGCGGGCGGAGGGGCCGCTACAATGAGCAGTTCTTC. It yields the protein CASSPGGGRRGRYNEQFF.

The chain uses TRBV5-1 and TRBJ2-3; 9 positions match TRBD2. V dropped 4 bases and J dropped 8; count of bases not matched to a gene: 14. The CDR3 runs 16 residues. Germline V lookup: CDR1 SGHRS, CDR2 YFSETQ. CDR3 DNA sequence: TGCGCCAGCAGCGAGGGGACCGGGACTAGCATGGGTACGCAGTATTTT. As protein: CASSEGTGTSMGTQYF.

This sequence joins TRBV27 and TRBJ2-1, with 7 bases aligning to TRBD2. This CDR3 has 14 residues. Losses at the gene ends were 3 bases for V and 10 bases for J; bases not matched to a gene: 9. CDR1 MNHEY and CDR2 SMNVEV come from the germline V gene (reference sequence). CDR3 in amino acids: CASSFSPTSPEQFF. The CDR3 coding sequence is TGTGCCAGCAGTTTTTCCCCGACTAGCCCCGAGCAGTTCTTC.

This rearrangement joins TRBV28 to TRBJ1-2, with 7 nucleotides matching TRBD1. J gave up 4 bases and V 6 bases, and 8 bases lay outside the gene matches. CDR3 length: 14 residues. Germline values: CDR1 MDHEN, CDR2 SYDVKM. CDR3 residues: CASSRAGTAYGYTF. The CDR3 nucleotides read TGTGCCAGCAGCCGGGCCGGGACAGCCTATGGCTACACCTTC.

The chain carries TRBV6-5 and TRBJ1-2; D is possibly TRBD1 (6 bases). The germline V gene encodes CDR1 MNHEY and CDR2 SVGAGI. Trimming left V 0 bases short and J 6 bases short, with 11 bases between. This CDR3 is built from 14 residues. The CDR3 coding sequence is TGTGCCAGCAGTTACTCGTCAGGGGAGAATGGCTACACCTTC. The encoded protein is CASSYSSGENGYTF.

The chain carries TRBV5-1 and TRBJ1-2, with TRBD1 matching 7 bases. The length of the CDR3 is 14 residues. V gave up 5 bases and J gave up 4 bases; unmatched junction bases: 8. CDR1 is SGHRS, CDR2 YFSETQ, per germline. CDR3 nucleotides: TGCGCCAGCAGTCAGATCGCAGGGGGCTATGGCTACACCTTC. Protein product: CASSQIAGGYGYTF.

J is TRBJ2-1 and V is TRBV19; 10 nucleotides match TRBD2. This CDR3 has 16 amino acids. J gave up 1 base and V 2 bases, and 2 bases lay outside the gene matches. The germline V gene encodes CDR1 LNHDA and CDR2 SQIVND (reference sequence). CDR3 in DNA: TGTGCCAGTAGTATACAGACTAGCGGGTCCTACAATGAGCAGTTCTTC. As protein: CASSIQTSGSYNEQFF.

The chain is built from TRBV20-1 and TRBJ2-1, with D tentatively TRBD2 (6 bases). Trimming left V 5 bases short and J 13 bases short, with 15 bases between. Germline values: CDR1 DFQATT, CDR2 SNEGSKA (reference sequence). The CDR3 runs 11 residues. In nucleotides, the CDR3 is TGCAGTGCTTGGGAAACGGGGGATCAGTTCTTC. It specifies CSAWETGDQFF.

The chain has TRBV4-1 and TRBJ1-2; D perhaps matches TRBD1 (5 bases). The germline V gene encodes CDR1 MGHRA and CDR2 YSYEKL. This CDR3 is 13 amino acids long. The V gene lost 6 bases and the J gene lost 8 bases, with 16 bases spanning the gap. The CDR3 is CASRDLRGGGYTF. Written as DNA, the CDR3 is TGCGCCAGCAGGGATCTAAGGGGAGGCGGCTACACCTTC.

This chain joins TRBV27 and TRBJ1-1; D uncertain. CDR1 is MNHEY and CDR2 is SMNVEV in the germline V gene (reference sequence). V lost 0 bases and J 1 base, leaving 6 bases between the germline ends. The CDR3 covers 14 residues. CDR3 protein: CASSLSPGNTEAFF. The CDR3 DNA follows: TGTGCCAGCAGTTTATCACCCGGGAACACTGAAGCTTTCTTT.

The chain uses TRBV2 and TRBJ1-2; the D gene is possibly TRBD1 (6 bases). CDR1 is SNHLY and CDR2 is FYNNEI in the germline V gene. This CDR3 has 13 amino acids. V was shortened by 5 bases and J by 7 bases, with 14 bases between the two germline ends. The CDR3 is CASSIDRRGGYTF. CDR3 DNA sequence: TGTGCCAGCAGTATCGACAGGAGAGGTGGCTACACCTTC. The full variable domain, in which reference TRBV2 and TRBJ1-2 provide the parts outside the CDR3, is EPEVTQTPSHQVTQMGQEVILRCVPISNHLYFYWYRQILGQKVEFLVSFYNNEISEKSEIFDDQFSVERPDGSNFTLKIRSTKLEDSAMYFCASSIDRRGGYTFGSGTRLTVV.

The chain employs TRBV28 and TRBJ1-1; TRBD1 matches 7 bases. Trimming took 5 bases from V and 7 from J; bases not matched to a gene: 13. The CDR3 consists of 15 residues. Germline V gene sequence: CDR1 MDHEN, CDR2 SYDVKM. CDR3 region: CASSIPTGAQGEAFF. The DNA of the CDR3 is TGTGCCAGCAGTATCCCAACAGGGGCCCAGGGTGAAGCTTTCTTT.

The V gene is TRBV6-5, the J gene TRBJ1-1, with D unresolved. CDR3 length: 13 residues. Trimming took 5 bases from V and 0 from J, leaving 7 bases between them. Germline CDR1 is MNHEY and CDR2 is SVGAGI. CDR3 bases: TGTGCCAGCAGTAACGGGATGAACACTGAAGCTTTCTTT. Translating it yields CASSNGMNTEAFF.

The CDR3 DNA follows: TGTGCCAGCAGCTCGAACTCAGGGGAGCAGTACTTC. This codes for CASSSNSGEQYF. This sequence joins TRBV7-8 and TRBJ2-7; perhaps TRBD1 as D (5 bases). The CDR3 has 12 amino acids. CDR1 and CDR2 from the germline V gene are SGHVS and FQNEAQ. The V and J ends lost 4 bases and 7 bases respectively, with 11 bases between them.

The chain carries TRBV6-6 and TRBJ2-7, with D possibly being TRBD1 (5 bases). V lost 4 bases and J lost 1, with 8 bases in between. Per the germline V gene, CDR1 is MNHNY and CDR2 is SVGAGI (reference sequence). This CDR3 has 13 residues. CDR3 protein: CASSSTGSYEQYF. CDR3 in DNA: TGTGCCAGCAGTTCAACAGGATCCTACGAGCAGTACTTC.

The rearrangement links TRBV28 to TRBJ1-3; 7 nucleotides match TRBD1. Germline CDR1 reads MDHEN; CDR2 reads SYDVKM. V dropped 6 bases and J dropped 7; count of bases not matched to a gene: 3. The CDR3 has 12 residues. Here the CDR3 reads CASSRQGNTIYF. CDR3 DNA sequence: TGTGCCAGCAGCAGACAGGGTAACACCATATATTTT.

CDR3 DNA sequence: TGTGCCAGCAGCGTACAGGGGGAGAACACTGAAGCTTTCTTT. Its protein product is CASSVQGENTEAFF. The gene calls are TRBV9 and TRBJ1-1, with 7 bases identical to TRBD1. V was pared by 1 base and J by 1 base, with 1 base of the junction left unmatched. In germline, CDR1 is SGDLS, CDR2 YYNGEE. This CDR3 has 14 amino acids.

The V call is TRBV7-3, the J call TRBJ1-1, with D unclear. The CDR3 has 13 amino acids. Germline CDR1 SGHTA, CDR2 FQGTGA. Trimming removed 5 bases from V and 1 base from J, with 8 bases in between. CDR3 in amino acids: CASSVRRNTEAFF. The CDR3 coding sequence is TGTGCCAGCAGCGTCAGGCGGAACACTGAAGCTTTCTTT.

The chain recombines TRBV19 with TRBJ2-5; TRBD1 matches 7 bases. Germline lookup yields CDR1 LNHDA and CDR2 SQIVND (reference sequence). The length of the CDR3 is 15 residues. Losses at the gene ends were 3 bases for V and 2 bases for J; bases not matched to a gene: 6. For the CDR3, the DNA is TGTGCCAGTAGTATCAATCCGGGACAGCAAGAGACCCAGTACTTC. Translation: CASSINPGQQETQYF. Drawing the rest from reference TRBV19 and TRBJ2-5, the complete variable domain is DGGITQSPKYLFRKEGQNVTLSCEQNLNHDAMYWYRQDPGQGLRLIYYSQIVNDFQKGDIAEGYSVSREKKESFPLTVTSAQKNPTAFYLCASSINPGQQETQYFGPGTRLLVL.

The genes are TRBV19 and TRBJ2-1; TRBD2 aligns across 7 bases. Germline loops: CDR1 LNHDA, CDR2 SQIVND (reference sequence). V lost 3 bases to trimming and J lost 6 bases; unmatched junction nucleotides: 11. This CDR3 region has 16 residues. CDR3 DNA: TGTGCCAGTAGTATTTGGGGAGGGCCTCTAGGCAATGAGCAGTTCTTC. Its translation: CASSIWGGPLGNEQFF.

The chain joins TRBV9 to TRBJ2-3, with 11 bases lining up with TRBD2. Trimming removed 4 bases from V and 5 bases from J; junction bases left unmatched: 6. Germline loops: CDR1 SGDLS, CDR2 YYNGEE. There are 15 residues in the CDR3. CDR3 nucleotides: TGTGCCAGCAGCCATAGCGGGGGGGCCTTAGATACGCAGTATTTT. This encodes CASSHSGGALDTQYF. The entire variable domain, with the rest obtained from reference TRBV9 and TRBJ2-3, is as follows: DSGVTQTPKHLITATGQRVTLRCSPRSGDLSVYWYQQSLDQGLQFLIQYYNGEERAKGNILERFSAQQFPDLHSELNLSSLELGDSALYFCASSHSGGALDTQYFGPGTRLTVL.

The genes are TRBV27 and TRBJ1-2, with 7 nucleotides matching TRBD1. Germline CDR1 MNHEY, CDR2 SMNVEV (reference sequence). CDR3 length: 13 amino acids. The V and J ends lost 3 bases and 7 bases, in that order; junction bases with no gene match: 5. The CDR3 sequence is CASSFQGGTGYTF. The CDR3 region has the DNA TGTGCCAGCAGTTTCCAGGGGGGCACTGGCTACACCTTC.

V and J are TRBV19 and TRBJ2-7; no definite D call. Germline assignment: CDR1 LNHDA and CDR2 SQIVND (reference sequence). This CDR3 region has 15 residues. V was trimmed by 5 bases and J by 4 bases, leaving 18 bases between them. The CDR3 loop reads CASSSDLGRGYEQYF. CDR3 coding DNA: TGTGCCAGTAGTTCAGACCTCGGCCGAGGATACGAGCAGTACTTC.

The chain has TRBV11-2 and TRBJ2-1; 7 nucleotides align to TRBD1. V lost 5 bases to trimming and J lost 3 bases; unmatched junction nucleotides: 16. From germline, CDR1 is SGHAT and CDR2 FQNNGV. The CDR3 spans 18 residues. CDR3: CASSPREGGASIYNEQFF. In nucleotides, the CDR3 is TGTGCCAGCAGCCCACGAGAAGGGGGCGCCTCCATCTACAATGAGCAGTTCTTC.